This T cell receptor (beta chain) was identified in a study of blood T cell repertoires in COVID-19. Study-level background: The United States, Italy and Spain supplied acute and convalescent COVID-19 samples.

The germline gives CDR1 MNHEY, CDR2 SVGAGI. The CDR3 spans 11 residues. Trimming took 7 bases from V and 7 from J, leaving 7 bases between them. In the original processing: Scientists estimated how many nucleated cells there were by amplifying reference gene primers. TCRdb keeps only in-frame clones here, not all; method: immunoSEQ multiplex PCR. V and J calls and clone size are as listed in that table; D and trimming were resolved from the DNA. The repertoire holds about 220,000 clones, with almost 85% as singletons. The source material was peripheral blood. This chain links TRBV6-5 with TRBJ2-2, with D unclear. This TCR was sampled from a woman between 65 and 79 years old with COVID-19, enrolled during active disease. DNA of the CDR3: TGTGCCAGCATATACAACGGGGAGCTGTTTTTT. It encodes CASIYNGELFF.